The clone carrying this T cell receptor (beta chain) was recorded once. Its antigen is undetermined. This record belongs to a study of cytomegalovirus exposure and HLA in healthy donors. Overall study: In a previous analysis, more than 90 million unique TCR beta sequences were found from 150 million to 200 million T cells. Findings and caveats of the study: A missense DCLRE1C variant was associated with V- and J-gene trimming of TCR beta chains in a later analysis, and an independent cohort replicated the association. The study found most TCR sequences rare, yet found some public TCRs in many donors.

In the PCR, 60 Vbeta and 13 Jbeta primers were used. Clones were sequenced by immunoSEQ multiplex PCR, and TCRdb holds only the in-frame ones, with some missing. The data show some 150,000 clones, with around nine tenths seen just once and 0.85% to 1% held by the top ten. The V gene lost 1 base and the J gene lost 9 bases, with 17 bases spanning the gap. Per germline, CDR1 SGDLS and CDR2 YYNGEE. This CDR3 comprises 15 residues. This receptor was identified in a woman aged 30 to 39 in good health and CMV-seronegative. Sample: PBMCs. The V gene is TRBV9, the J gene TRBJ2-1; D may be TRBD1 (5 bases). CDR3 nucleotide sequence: TGTGCCAGCAGCGTATTCCAGACAGTAGGCTTTGAGCAGTTCTTC. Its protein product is CASSVFQTVGFEQFF.